Shown below are 19 T cell receptor beta chains from a single sample sequenced in a study of blood T cell repertoires in COVID-19. TCRdb keeps only in-frame clones here, not all; method: immunoSEQ multiplex PCR. The sample carries about 100,000 clones, over 70% recorded once. Sequencing input: peripheral blood. The origin of the receptors is a man aged 45-65 years who had recovered from COVID-19.

The V gene is TRBV6-1, the J gene TRBJ1-3; no clear D. Trimming cost V 1 base and J 1 base, with 8 bases left between them. Germline loops: CDR1 MNHNS, CDR2 SASEGT. The CDR3 contains 15 residues. In DNA form, the CDR3 reads TGTGCCAGCAGTGAAGTTGGCGGTTCTGGAAACACCATATATTTT. Translation gives CASSEVGGSGNTIYF.

The gene calls are TRBV10-3 and TRBJ1-2; TRBD1 agrees at 10 bases. V shed 3 bases and J 4 bases; nucleotides not matched to a gene: 5. The CDR3 is made up of 15 amino acids. From germline, CDR1 is ENHRY and CDR2 SYGVKD. CDR3 bases: TGTGCCATCAGTGACCCGGGACAGGGGATCTATGGCTACACCTTC. Translating gives CAISDPGQGIYGYTF.

The chain uses TRBV10-1 and TRBJ2-2, with 8 bases that match TRBD2. J was trimmed by 6 bases and V by 4 bases; bases with no gene match: 7. The CDR3 is 15 residues long. CDR1 is WNHNN and CDR2 is SYGVQD in the germline V gene (reference sequence). As DNA, the CDR3 is TGCGCCAGCAGTGTTTCGGGAGGGCGGCCCGGGGAGCTGTTTTTT. Translating it yields CASSVSGGRPGELFF.

This chain uses TRBV5-1 with TRBJ2-7, with 9 positions matching TRBD2. J gave up 1 base and V 0 bases, and 8 bases lay outside the gene matches. The CDR3 totals 17 residues. CDR1 is SGHRS and CDR2 is YFSETQ in the germline V gene. The CDR3 loop reads CASSLEVSGGYSYEQYF. CDR3 coding DNA: TGCGCCAGCAGCTTGGAGGTTAGCGGGGGCTATTCCTACGAGCAGTACTTC.

The rearrangement links TRBV5-1 to TRBJ2-5, with D maybe TRBD1 (6 bases). Looked up from germline, CDR1 is SGHRS and CDR2 is YFSETQ. There are 14 residues in the CDR3. The V and J ends lost 4 bases and 2 bases respectively, with 12 bases between them. The CDR3 coding sequence is TGCGCCAGCAGCCCCCTGACAGGACAAGAGACCCAGTACTTC. Its protein is CASSPLTGQETQYF. The full variable domain, rest sourced from reference TRBV5-1 and TRBJ2-5, is KAGVTQTPRYLIKTRGQQVTLSCSPISGHRSVSWYQQTPGQGLQFLFEYFSETQRNKGNFPGRFSGRQFSNSRSEMNVSTLELGDSALYLCASSPLTGQETQYFGPGTRLLVL.

CDR3 region: CASSFNPGSYNSPLHF. In DNA form, the CDR3 reads TGTGCCAGCAGTTTTAACCCCGGCTCCTATAATTCACCCCTCCACTTT. The rearrangement joins TRBV27 to TRBJ1-6, with unresolved D. Germline V lookup: CDR1 MNHEY, CDR2 SMNVEV (reference sequence). Trimming left V 3 bases short and J 0 bases short, with 9 bases between. The CDR3 runs to 16 residues.

The sample holds one count of this clone. The chain carries TRBV5-1 and TRBJ2-2; possibly TRBD1 for D (6 bases). Looked up from germline, CDR1 is SGHRS and CDR2 is YFSETQ. V was pared by 7 bases and J by 6 bases, with 16 bases between. The CDR3 has 14 amino acids. The CDR3 here is CASGEYRDAGELFF. CDR3 nucleotides: TGCGCCAGCGGGGAATACAGGGATGCCGGGGAGCTGTTTTTT.

This chain connects TRBV3-1 (or the pseudogene TRBV3-2) to TRBJ2-1; D gene ambiguous. The CDR3 has 15 residues. V lost 1 base and J lost 9, with 16 bases in between. Germline assignment: CDR1 LGHDT and CDR2 YNNKEL (reference sequence). CDR3 protein: CASSQGSSPPSEQFF. The CDR3 DNA follows: TGTGCCAGCAGCCAAGGATCGAGTCCCCCAAGTGAGCAGTTCTTC.

The rearrangement joins TRBV18 to TRBJ2-1; possible D gene TRBD2, 6 bases. CDR3 length: 16 residues. Trimming pared 0 bases from V and 2 bases from J, leaving 11 bases between. The V gene's germline CDR1 is KGHSH and CDR2 LQKENI. The CDR3 coding sequence is TGTGCCAGCTCACCACCGCTAGCGAAAGCCTACAATGAGCAGTTCTTC. Translating it yields CASSPPLAKAYNEQFF.

The chain recombines TRBV27 with TRBJ2-7; D unresolved. This CDR3 is built from 14 residues. Looked up from germline, CDR1 is MNHEY and CDR2 is SMNVEV (reference sequence). V shed 2 bases and J shed 0 bases, with 8 bases lying between them. In nucleotides, the CDR3 is TGTGCCAGCAGTTTAAGTTATAGCTCCTACGAGCAGTACTTC. This sequence encodes CASSLSYSSYEQYF.

This chain connects TRBV7-2 to TRBJ2-1; a weak D match, TRBD2 (6 bases). CDR3 length: 15 amino acids. Germline loops: CDR1 SGHTA, CDR2 FQGNSA. V shed 1 base and J shed 8 bases, with 15 bases lying between them. As DNA, the CDR3 is TGTGCCAGCAGCTTAGGCGGGGCCCTTTCGGATGAGCAGTTCTTC. Protein sequence: CASSLGGALSDEQFF. The full variable domain, rest sourced from reference TRBV7-2 and TRBJ2-1, is GAGVSQSPSNKVTEKGKDVELRCDPISGHTALYWYRQSLGQGLEFLIYFQGNSAPDKSGLPSDRFSAERTGGSVSTLTIQRTQQEDSAVYLCASSLGGALSDEQFFGPGTRLTVL.

The chain couples TRBV9 to TRBJ2-3; 7 positions match TRBD2. V dropped 0 bases and J dropped 3; count of bases not matched to a gene: 4. The CDR3 covers 15 residues. Germline assignment: CDR1 SGDLS and CDR2 YYNGEE. In nucleotides, the CDR3 is TGTGCCAGCAGCGTAGGCGGGAGTTTTACAGATACGCAGTATTTT. This translates into CASSVGGSFTDTQYF. The full variable domain, completed using reference TRBV9 and TRBJ2-3, is DSGVTQTPKHLITATGQRVTLRCSPRSGDLSVYWYQQSLDQGLQFLIQYYNGEERAKGNILERFSAQQFPDLHSELNLSSLELGDSALYFCASSVGGSFTDTQYFGPGTRLTVL.

The chain employs TRBV5-1 and TRBJ2-1, with 9 bases that match TRBD2. The germline V gene has CDR1 SGHRS and CDR2 YFSETQ. V trimming: 0 bases; J trimming: 6 bases; junction bases outside the gene matches: 4. The CDR3 consists of 15 residues. CDR3 sequence reads: CASSLGGTSFNEQFF. In DNA form, the CDR3 reads TGCGCCAGCAGCTTGGGTGGGACTAGCTTCAATGAGCAGTTCTTC.

The V and J genes are TRBV7-9 and TRBJ1-5, with D possibly TRBD1 on 5 matching bases. This CDR3 comprises 12 residues. The V gene lost 3 bases and the J gene lost 7 bases, with 7 bases spanning the gap. CDR1 SEHNR and CDR2 FQNEAQ come from the germline V gene (reference sequence). CDR3 nucleotides: TGTGCCAGCAGCTTGGGGGGGCAGCCCCAGCATTTT. It translates to CASSLGGQPQHF.

The chain recombines TRBV7-9 with TRBJ2-5; D ambiguous. The CDR3 has 15 residues. V was cut by 4 bases and J by 5 bases, with 17 bases left in between. Looked up from germline, CDR1 is SEHNR and CDR2 is FQNEAQ (reference sequence). The CDR3: CASSSGDRFGETQYF. The CDR3 DNA reads as TGTGCCAGCAGCTCTGGCGATCGGTTCGGGGAGACCCAGTACTTC.

V and J are TRBV9 and TRBJ1-1, with D unresolved. The CDR3 contains 12 residues. CDR1 is SGDLS and CDR2 is YYNGEE in the germline V gene. The V end lost 3 bases, the J end lost 5 bases, and 8 bases lay between the germline ends. The CDR3 spells CASSALGTEAFF. The CDR3 DNA reads as TGTGCCAGCAGCGCCCTCGGGACTGAAGCTTTCTTT. The whole variable domain, remainder taken from reference TRBV9 and TRBJ1-1, is DSGVTQTPKHLITATGQRVTLRCSPRSGDLSVYWYQQSLDQGLQFLIQYYNGEERAKGNILERFSAQQFPDLHSELNLSSLELGDSALYFCASSALGTEAFFGQGTRLTVV.

CDR3 region: CASSSWTSGRDNEQFF. The CDR3 DNA sequence: TGTGCCAGCAGTTCCTGGACTAGCGGCCGTGACAATGAGCAGTTCTTC. The chain recombines TRBV27 with TRBJ2-1; 10 bases are a match to TRBD2. V dropped 4 bases and J dropped 5; count of bases not matched to a gene: 8. Germline-derived CDR1 and CDR2 are MNHEY and SMNVEV (reference sequence). The CDR3 runs to 16 residues.

The rearrangement links TRBV24-1 to TRBJ2-7; the match to TRBD1 covers 11 bases. CDR3 length equals 16 residues. Looked up from germline, CDR1 is KGHDR and CDR2 is SFDVKD. V shed 2 bases, J shed 3 bases, and the junction held 5 bases outside the gene matches. The CDR3 spells CATSDSRTGGFYEQYF. The CDR3 region has the DNA TGTGCCACCAGTGATTCCAGGACAGGGGGCTTCTACGAGCAGTACTTC.

The genes are TRBV5-4 and TRBJ2-7; 9 bases are a match to TRBD1. Losses at the gene ends were 4 bases for V and 5 bases for J; bases not matched to a gene: 7. CDR3 size: 14 residues. Per germline, CDR1 SGHNT and CDR2 YYREEE (reference sequence). This CDR3 is CASSLGTGYHEQYF. The CDR3, as DNA: TGTGCCAGCAGCCTCGGGACAGGGTACCACGAGCAGTACTTC.